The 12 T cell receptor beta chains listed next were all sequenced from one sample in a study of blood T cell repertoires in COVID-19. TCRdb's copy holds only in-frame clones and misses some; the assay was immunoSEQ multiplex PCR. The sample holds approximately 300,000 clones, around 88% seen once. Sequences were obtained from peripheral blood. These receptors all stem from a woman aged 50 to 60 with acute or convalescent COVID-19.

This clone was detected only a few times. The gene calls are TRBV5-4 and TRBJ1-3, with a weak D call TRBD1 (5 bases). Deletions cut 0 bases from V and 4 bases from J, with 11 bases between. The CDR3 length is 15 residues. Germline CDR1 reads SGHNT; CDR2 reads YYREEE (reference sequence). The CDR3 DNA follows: TGTGCCAGCAGCTTGGACCAGGGCACAGGAAACACCATATATTTT. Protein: CASSLDQGTGNTIYF.

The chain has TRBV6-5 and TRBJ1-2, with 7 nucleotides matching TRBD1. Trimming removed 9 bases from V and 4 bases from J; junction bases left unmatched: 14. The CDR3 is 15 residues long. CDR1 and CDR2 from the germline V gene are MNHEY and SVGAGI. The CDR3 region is CASERYRGDSYGYTF. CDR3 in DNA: TGTGCCAGTGAAAGGTACAGGGGCGACTCCTATGGCTACACCTTC.

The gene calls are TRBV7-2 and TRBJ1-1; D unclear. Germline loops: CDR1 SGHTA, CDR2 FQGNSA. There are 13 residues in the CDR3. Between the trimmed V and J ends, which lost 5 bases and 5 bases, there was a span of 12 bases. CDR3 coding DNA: TGTGCCAGCAGCCCCAGGAGGGAAACTGAAGCTTTCTTT. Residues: CASSPRRETEAFF.

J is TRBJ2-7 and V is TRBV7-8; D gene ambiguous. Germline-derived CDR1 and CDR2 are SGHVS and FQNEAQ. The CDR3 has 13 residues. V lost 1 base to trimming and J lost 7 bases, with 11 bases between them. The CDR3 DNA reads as TGTGCCAGCAGCTTAGATCTAGTGCGGGAGCAGTACTTC. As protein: CASSLDLVREQYF. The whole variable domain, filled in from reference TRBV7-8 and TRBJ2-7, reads GAGVSQSPRYKVAKRGQDVALRCDPISGHVSLFWYQQALGQGPEFLTYFQNEAQLDKSGLPSDRFFAERPEGSVSTLKIQRTQQEDSAVYLCASSLDLVREQYFGPGTRLTVT.

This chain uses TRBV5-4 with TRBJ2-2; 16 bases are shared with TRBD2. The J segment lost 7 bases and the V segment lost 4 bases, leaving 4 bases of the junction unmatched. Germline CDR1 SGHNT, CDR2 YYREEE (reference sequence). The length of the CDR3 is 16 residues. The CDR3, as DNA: TGTGCCAGCAGCCTGGGACTAGCGGGAGGGAACGGGGAGCTGTTTTTT. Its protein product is CASSLGLAGGNGELFF.

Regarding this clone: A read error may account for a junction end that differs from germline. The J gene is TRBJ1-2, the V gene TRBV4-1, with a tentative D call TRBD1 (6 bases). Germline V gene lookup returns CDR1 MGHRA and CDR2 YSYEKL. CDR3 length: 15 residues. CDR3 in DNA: TGCGCCAGCACCCAACTATACAGGGTTAACTATGGCTACACCTTC. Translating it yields CASTQLYRVNYGYTF.

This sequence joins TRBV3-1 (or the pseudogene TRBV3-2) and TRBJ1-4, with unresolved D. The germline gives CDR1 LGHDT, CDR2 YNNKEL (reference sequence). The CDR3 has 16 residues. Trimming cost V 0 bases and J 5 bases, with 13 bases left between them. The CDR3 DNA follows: TGTGCCAGCAGCCAAGACCGGGCGGCGGGGAATGAAAAACTGTTTTTT. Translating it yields CASSQDRAAGNEKLFF.

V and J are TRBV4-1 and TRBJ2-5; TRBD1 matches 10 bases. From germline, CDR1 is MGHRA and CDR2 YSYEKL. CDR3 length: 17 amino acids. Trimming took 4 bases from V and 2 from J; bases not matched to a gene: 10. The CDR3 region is CASSRGGQGSPQETQYF. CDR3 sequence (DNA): TGCGCCAGCAGCCGAGGGGGACAGGGGAGCCCTCAAGAGACCCAGTACTTC.

The CDR3 bases are TGTGCCTGGGACAGGGCCTACGAGCAGTACTTC. It specifies CAWDRAYEQYF. The V call is TRBV30, the J call TRBJ2-7; 7 bases fit TRBD1. V gave up 5 bases and J gave up 2 bases; unmatched junction bases: 0. Germline lookup yields CDR1 GTSNPN and CDR2 SVGIG (reference sequence). The CDR3 consists of 11 residues.

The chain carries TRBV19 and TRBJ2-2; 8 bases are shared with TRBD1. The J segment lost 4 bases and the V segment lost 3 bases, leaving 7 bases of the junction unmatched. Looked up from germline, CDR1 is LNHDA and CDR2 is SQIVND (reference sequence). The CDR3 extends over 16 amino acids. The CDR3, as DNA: TGTGCCAGTAGTATCGGGCAGGGGGCCGGCACCGGGGAGCTGTTTTTT. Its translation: CASSIGQGAGTGELFF.

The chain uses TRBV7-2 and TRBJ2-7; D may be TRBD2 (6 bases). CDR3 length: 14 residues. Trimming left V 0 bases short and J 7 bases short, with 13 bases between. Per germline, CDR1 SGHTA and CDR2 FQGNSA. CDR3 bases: TGTGCCAGCAGCTTAGCTATCGAAGGAGGGGAGCAGTACTTC. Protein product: CASSLAIEGGEQYF.

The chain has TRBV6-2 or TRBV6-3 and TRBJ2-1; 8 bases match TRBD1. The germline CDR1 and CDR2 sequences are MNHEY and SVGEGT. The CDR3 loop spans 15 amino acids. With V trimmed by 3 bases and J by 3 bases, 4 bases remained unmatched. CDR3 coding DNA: TGTGCCAGCAGTTATCAGGGGGCTTACTACAATGAGCAGTTCTTC. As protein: CASSYQGAYYNEQFF.